The entry below describes one T cell receptor (beta chain). As handled by the study authors: The authors estimated nucleated cell counts from reference gene primer amplification. TCRdb's copy holds only in-frame clones and misses some; the assay was immunoSEQ multiplex PCR. V and J calls and clone size are those listed in that table; D and trimming were worked out from the DNA. The sample has about 360,000 clones, approximately 86% seen once. It was during active infection that Seattle patients were enrolled and then longitudinally followed. V was cut by 0 bases and J by 4 bases, with 10 bases left in between. Germline V CDR1 and CDR2: SGHRS, YFSETQ. The CDR3 runs 14 residues. The data belong to a study of blood T cell repertoires in COVID-19. Study-level background: Sites in the United States, Italy and Spain provided acute and convalescent COVID-19 samples. PBMCs, B-cell-depleted T cells, or T cells were the source of the cDNA or gDNA that made up the material.

V and J are TRBV5-1 and TRBJ1-1, with a tentative D call TRBD1 (5 bases). The sequencing input was peripheral blood. This clonotype was sampled from a woman aged 55 to 70 with COVID-19, enrolled during active disease. The CDR3 nucleotides are TGCGCCAGCAGCTTGGCGGGGGAGGGCACTGAAGCTTTCTTT. This encodes CASSLAGEGTEAFF.